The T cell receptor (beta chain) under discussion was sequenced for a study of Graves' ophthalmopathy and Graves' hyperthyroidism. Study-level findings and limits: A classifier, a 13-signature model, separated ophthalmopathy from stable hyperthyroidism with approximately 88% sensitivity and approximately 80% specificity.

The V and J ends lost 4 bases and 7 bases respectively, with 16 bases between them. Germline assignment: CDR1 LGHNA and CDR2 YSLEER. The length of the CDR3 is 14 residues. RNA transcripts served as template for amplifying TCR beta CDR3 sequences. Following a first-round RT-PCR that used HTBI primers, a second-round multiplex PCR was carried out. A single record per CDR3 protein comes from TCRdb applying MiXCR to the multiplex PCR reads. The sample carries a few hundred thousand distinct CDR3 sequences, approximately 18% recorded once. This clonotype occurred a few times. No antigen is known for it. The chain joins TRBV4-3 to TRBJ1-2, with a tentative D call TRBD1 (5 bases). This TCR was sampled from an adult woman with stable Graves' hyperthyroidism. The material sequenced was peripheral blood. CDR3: CASSPRGHGGGYTF. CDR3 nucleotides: TGCGCCAGCAGCCCAAGGGGCCATGGGGGTGGCTACACCTTC.